What follows are 18 T cell receptor beta chains derived from one specimen sequenced in a study of cytomegalovirus exposure and HLA in healthy donors. TCRdb keeps only in-frame clones here, not all; method: immunoSEQ multiplex PCR. The data contain about 280,000 clones, 65% to 90% of them singletons. Input material: PBMCs. The receptors shown here come from a woman younger than 30 in good health and CMV-seronegative.

The rearrangement joins TRBV29-1 to TRBJ2-3; 12 bases map to TRBD2. The trim removed 5 bases at V and 1 base at J, leaving 1 base unmatched. From germline, CDR1 is SQVTM and CDR2 ANQGSEA. This CDR3 is built from 14 residues. The CDR3 sequence is CSVRTSGGTDTQYF. CDR3 nucleotide sequence: TGCAGCGTTAGGACTAGCGGGGGCACAGATACGCAGTATTTT.

V and J are TRBV18 and TRBJ1-4; 7 bases agree with TRBD1. The CDR3 length is 14 residues. Losses at the gene ends were 6 bases for V and 4 bases for J; bases not matched to a gene: 5. In germline, CDR1 is KGHSH, CDR2 LQKENI. CDR3 residues: CASSPGQFNEKLFF. Written as DNA, the CDR3 is TGTGCCAGCTCTCCGGGACAGTTTAATGAAAAACTGTTTTTT.

The rearrangement joins TRBV5-1 to TRBJ1-2; 7 nucleotides align to TRBD1. This CDR3 region has 13 residues. Germline V CDR1 and CDR2: SGHRS, YFSETQ. The trim removed 9 bases at V and 4 bases at J, leaving 9 bases unmatched. The CDR3 nucleotides are TGCGCCACCGGCCGGGACAGTGGCTATGGCTACACCTTC. Protein: CATGRDSGYGYTF.

The CDR3 coding sequence is TGTGCCAGCAGCTTATCCGGGAGTCTCAACGAGCAGTACTTC. This translates into CASSLSGSLNEQYF. The chain joins TRBV7-8 to TRBJ2-7, with D possibly being TRBD2 (6 bases). The CDR3 loop spans 14 amino acids. Germline values: CDR1 SGHVS, CDR2 FQNEAQ. Trimming pared 2 bases from V and 5 bases from J, leaving 13 bases between.

The chain recombines TRBV27 with TRBJ1-1; TRBD1 might be the D (6 bases). The germline CDR1 and CDR2 sequences are MNHEY and SMNVEV (reference sequence). The CDR3 runs to 15 residues. Trimming pared 5 bases from V and 1 base from J, leaving 14 bases between. The chain's CDR3 is CASSPYPGQNTEAFF. In DNA form, the CDR3 reads TGTGCCAGCAGTCCATATCCGGGACAGAACACTGAAGCTTTCTTT.

The table lists this clone with a count of one. J is TRBJ2-7 and V is TRBV6-5, with TRBD1 matching 10 bases. The CDR3 length is 15 residues. Germline V gene sequence: CDR1 MNHEY, CDR2 SVGAGI. After removal of 4 bases from V and 2 bases from J, the junction contained 5 bases not matched to a gene. The CDR3 DNA reads TGTGCCAGCAGTTCCGAGGACAGGGGGGCCTACGAGCAGTACTTC. Its protein is CASSSEDRGAYEQYF.

The J gene is TRBJ2-7, the V gene TRBV13, with a weak D call TRBD2 (6 bases). CDR1 and CDR2 from the germline V gene are PRHDT and FYEKMQ (reference sequence). This CDR3 contains 14 residues. V was pared by 4 bases and J by 2 bases, with 12 bases between. CDR3 nucleotides: TGTGCCAGCAGCTCTGGGGGGACTCCCTACGAGCAGTACTTC. Protein sequence: CASSSGGTPYEQYF.

The V and J genes are TRBV19 and TRBJ1-2; D perhaps matches TRBD1 (6 bases). The length of the CDR3 is 13 residues. Trimming removed 5 bases from V and 4 bases from J, with 11 bases in between. Germline CDR1 LNHDA, CDR2 SQIVND (reference sequence). CDR3 loop: CASSGQGFYGYTF. CDR3 in DNA: TGTGCCAGTAGTGGGCAGGGGTTCTATGGCTACACCTTC. Supplemented by reference TRBV19 and TRBJ1-2, the full variable domain reads DGGITQSPKYLFRKEGQNVTLSCEQNLNHDAMYWYRQDPGQGLRLIYYSQIVNDFQKGDIAEGYSVSREKKESFPLTVTSAQKNPTAFYLCASSGQGFYGYTFGSGTRLTVV.

This chain uses TRBV10-3 with TRBJ2-7; D remains ambiguous. This CDR3 has 14 residues. The germline CDR1 and CDR2 sequences are ENHRY and SYGVKD. V was clipped by 0 bases and J by 2 bases, with 8 bases between them. The CDR3 DNA follows: TGTGCCATCAGTGAGTCGGGCGTTGCCTACGAGCAGTACTTC. Its protein product is CAISESGVAYEQYF.

V usage is TRBV6-6 and J usage is TRBJ1-2, with 8 bases identical to TRBD1. The germline V gene encodes CDR1 MNHNY and CDR2 SVGAGI (reference sequence). V shed 2 bases, J shed 7 bases, and the junction held 3 bases outside the gene matches. The CDR3 sequence is 13 residues long. The CDR3 DNA is TGTGCCAGCAGTTACAGCGGGACAGGTGGCTACACCTTC. This codes for CASSYSGTGGYTF.

This clone was found once. The rearrangement links TRBV28 to TRBJ1-6, with D possibly being TRBD1 (6 bases). V lost 8 bases to trimming and J lost 7 bases, with 24 bases between them. CDR1 and CDR2 from the germline V gene are MDHEN and SYDVKM. This CDR3 contains 17 residues. This chain's CDR3 is CASRSHHSGERNSPLHF. In DNA, the CDR3 is TGTGCCAGCCGTTCACACCACTCAGGGGAGCGGAATTCACCCCTCCACTTT.

The chain employs TRBV14 and TRBJ2-7; 8 bases are a match to TRBD1. Germline lookup yields CDR1 SGHDN and CDR2 FVKESK. The CDR3 runs to 15 residues. V shed 1 base and J 5 bases; nucleotides not matched to a gene: 7. CDR3 DNA sequence: TGTGCCAGCAGCCAAGCCTACAGGGGGGTAAACGAGCAGTACTTC. Protein: CASSQAYRGVNEQYF.

V and J are TRBV29-1 and TRBJ2-6; D is undetermined. The CDR3 runs 14 residues. V was clipped by 2 bases and J by 1 base, with 6 bases between them. Germline V lookup: CDR1 SQVTM, CDR2 ANQGSEA. CDR3 region: CSVEFQSGANVLTF. CDR3 nucleotide sequence: TGCAGCGTTGAATTCCAATCTGGGGCCAACGTCCTGACTTTC.

The chain employs TRBV19 and TRBJ1-2, with 8 bases that match TRBD1. With V trimmed by 3 bases and J by 7 bases, 7 bases remained unmatched. Germline V gene data show CDR1 as LNHDA and CDR2 as SQIVND (reference sequence). The CDR3 has 14 residues. CDR3 sequence (DNA): TGTGCCAGTAGTATCGACAGGGGAGTGCTTGGCTACACCTTC. Amino acid sequence: CASSIDRGVLGYTF.

As for this clone: Mismatch with germline at one junction end may stem from a read error. The V call is TRBV7-7, the J call TRBJ2-3, with 7 bases fitting TRBD1. Germline V lookup: CDR1 SSHAT, CDR2 FNYEAQ (reference sequence). This CDR3 spans 14 amino acids. Here the CDR3 DNA reads TGTGCTAGCAGCAGGGACAGTACCGGAGATACGCAGTATTTT. The encoded protein is CASSRDSTGDTQYF. Looking up the rest from reference TRBV7-7 and TRBJ2-3 gives the full variable domain: GAGVSQSPRYKVTKRGQDVTLRCDPISSHATLYWYQQALGQGPEFLTYFNYEAQPDKSGLPSDRFSAERPEGSISTLTIQRTEQRDSAMYRCASSRDSTGDTQYFGPGTRLTVL.

The rearrangement links TRBV27 to TRBJ1-6, with D possibly matching TRBD1 (5 bases). The germline V gene encodes CDR1 MNHEY and CDR2 SMNVEV (reference sequence). CDR3 size: 15 residues. V lost 5 bases to trimming and J lost 2 bases, with 10 bases between them. The CDR3 here is CASSLRATYNSPLHF. As DNA, the CDR3 is TGTGCCAGCAGTCTCAGGGCAACCTATAATTCACCCCTCCACTTT.

The V gene is TRBV6-4, the J gene TRBJ1-1; maybe TRBD1 (5 bases). The length of the CDR3 is 14 residues. Deletions cut 6 bases from V and 1 base from J, with 12 bases between. Germline lookup yields CDR1 MRHNA and CDR2 SNTAGT. The CDR3 loop is CASSLTTGNTEAFF. The CDR3 DNA reads as TGTGCCAGCAGCCTTACTACAGGGAACACTGAAGCTTTCTTT.

Worth noting for this clone: The same CDR3 arises from other DNA sequences in this sample as well. V and J are TRBV5-1 and TRBJ1-1; possible D gene TRBD1, 5 bases. The V gene lost 0 bases and the J gene lost 0 bases, with 9 bases spanning the gap. Germline-derived CDR1 and CDR2 are SGHRS and YFSETQ. This CDR3 contains 15 residues. CDR3 loop: CASSLVAGMNTEAFF. CDR3 nucleotides: TGCGCCAGCAGCTTGGTTGCAGGGATGAACACTGAAGCTTTCTTT.